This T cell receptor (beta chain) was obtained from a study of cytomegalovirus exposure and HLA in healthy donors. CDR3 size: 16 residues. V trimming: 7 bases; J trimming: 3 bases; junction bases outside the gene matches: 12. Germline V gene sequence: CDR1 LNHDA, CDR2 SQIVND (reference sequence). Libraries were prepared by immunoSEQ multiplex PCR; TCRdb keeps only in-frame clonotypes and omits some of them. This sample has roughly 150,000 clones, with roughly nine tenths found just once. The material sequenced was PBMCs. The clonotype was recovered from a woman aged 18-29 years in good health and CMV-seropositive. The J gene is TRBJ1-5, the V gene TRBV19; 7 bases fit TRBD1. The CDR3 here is CASMVQGQLDNQPQHF. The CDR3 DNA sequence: TGTGCCAGTATGGTTCAGGGACAGCTAGACAATCAGCCCCAGCATTTT.